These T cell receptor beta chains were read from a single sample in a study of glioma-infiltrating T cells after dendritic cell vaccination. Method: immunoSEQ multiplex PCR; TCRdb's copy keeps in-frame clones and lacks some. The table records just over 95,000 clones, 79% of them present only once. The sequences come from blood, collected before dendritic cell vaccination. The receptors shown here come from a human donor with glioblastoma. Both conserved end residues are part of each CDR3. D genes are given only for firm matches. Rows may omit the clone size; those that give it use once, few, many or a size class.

CDR3nt: TGCGCCAGCAGCTTGGTTCTAGCCTCTGACACAGATACGCAGTATTTT; CDR3aa: CASSLVLASDTDTQYF; j_gene: TRBJ2-3; len: 16; abundance: NA; v_gene: TRBV5-1; d_gene: NA
CDR3nt: TGTGCCAGCAGTGAAGGTCAGGGGGGCTACGAGCAGTACTTC; CDR3aa: CASSEGQGGYEQYF; j_gene: TRBJ2-7; len: 14; abundance: NA; v_gene: TRBV2; d_gene: NA
CDR3nt: TGTGCCAGCAGCGTCGGGACTAGCGGGGGGGCGTCCGAGCAGTACTTC; CDR3aa: CASSVGTSGGASEQYF; j_gene: TRBJ2-7; len: 16; abundance: few; v_gene: TRBV9; d_gene: TRBD2
CDR3nt: TGTGCCAGCAGCCCGCGGACAGGGGGCTCCTTTAGCTCCTATAATTCACCCCTCCACTTT; CDR3aa: CASSPRTGGSFSSYNSPLHF; j_gene: TRBJ1-6; len: 20; abundance: NA; v_gene: TRBV7-8; d_gene: TRBD1
CDR3nt: TGTGCCTGGAGTCGGGAGTCACCCTACGAGCAGTACTTC; CDR3aa: CAWSRESPYEQYF; j_gene: TRBJ2-7; len: 13; abundance: NA; v_gene: TRBV30; d_gene: NA
CDR3nt: TGTGCCTGGAGTGTAGGACTAGCGGGAATCGAGACCCAGTACTTC; CDR3aa: CAWSVGLAGIETQYF; j_gene: TRBJ2-5; len: 15; abundance: NA; v_gene: TRBV30; d_gene: TRBD2
CDR3nt: TGTGCCTGTAAGTCCATTAGCGGGGGGACGAGCTCCTACAATGAGCAGTTCTTC; CDR3aa: CACKSISGGTSSYNEQFF; j_gene: TRBJ2-1; len: 18; abundance: NA; v_gene: TRBV19; d_gene: TRBD2
CDR3nt: TGTGCCGGGGGGGCGACCATAACTGAAGCTTTCTTT; CDR3aa: CAGGATITEAFF; j_gene: TRBJ1-1; len: 12; abundance: NA; v_gene: TRBV30; d_gene: NA
CDR3nt: TGCAGTGCTAGCTTTTTAGATGGCTACACCTTC; CDR3aa: CSASFLDGYTF; j_gene: TRBJ1-2; len: 11; abundance: NA; v_gene: TRBV20-1; d_gene: NA
CDR3nt: TGTGCCAGCAGTTCTACAACAGGGTCCTATGGCTACACCTTC; CDR3aa: CASSSTTGSYGYTF; j_gene: TRBJ1-2; len: 14; abundance: NA; v_gene: TRBV6-1; d_gene: NA
CDR3nt: TGTGCCAGCGGGGGACAGAACACAGATACGCAGTATTTT; CDR3aa: CASGGQNTDTQYF; j_gene: TRBJ2-3; len: 13; abundance: NA; v_gene: TRBV6-1; d_gene: TRBD1
CDR3nt: TGTGCCAGCAGAGATGACAGGGAAATGGACAGTGAGCAGTTCTTC; CDR3aa: CASRDDREMDSEQFF; j_gene: TRBJ2-1; len: 15; abundance: NA; v_gene: TRBV9; d_gene: TRBD1
CDR3nt: TGTGCCAGCAGCCGCTTCGGGACAGGGAGTGGCTACACCTTC; CDR3aa: CASSRFGTGSGYTF; j_gene: TRBJ1-2; len: 14; abundance: medium-sized; v_gene: TRBV5-8; d_gene: TRBD1
CDR3nt: TGTGCCAGCAGCTTGAAAGGGAGCTCCTACAATGAGCAGTTCTTC; CDR3aa: CASSLKGSSYNEQFF; j_gene: TRBJ2-1; len: 15; abundance: few; v_gene: TRBV5-4; d_gene: NA
CDR3nt: TGTGCCAGCTCACCTCGGACTCTGATAAACATTCAGTACTTC; CDR3aa: CASSPRTLINIQYF; j_gene: TRBJ2-4; len: 14; abundance: NA; v_gene: TRBV18; d_gene: NA
CDR3nt: TGTGCCAGCAGGCTAGCGGGAGAATATGAGCAGTTCTTC; CDR3aa: CASRLAGEYEQFF; j_gene: TRBJ2-1; len: 13; abundance: NA; v_gene: TRBV28; d_gene: TRBD2
CDR3nt: TGTGCCAGCAGCTTAGGAGCGGGGGTTATAGATACGCAGTATTTT; CDR3aa: CASSLGAGVIDTQYF; j_gene: TRBJ2-3; len: 15; abundance: few; v_gene: TRBV11-2; d_gene: TRBD2
CDR3nt: TGTGCCAGTAGTAGTTGGGCCCGGGAAGTGGCGACCCAGTACTTC; CDR3aa: CASSSWAREVATQYF; j_gene: TRBJ2-5; len: 15; abundance: NA; v_gene: TRBV19; d_gene: NA
CDR3nt: TGTGCCAGCAGCCCTCTGGCGGGGGGGCCCTACGAGCAGTACTTC; CDR3aa: CASSPLAGGPYEQYF; j_gene: TRBJ2-7; len: 15; abundance: NA; v_gene: TRBV5-6; d_gene: TRBD2
CDR3nt: TGTGCCAGTAAAGACAGGGGGCACAGTAATGAAAAACTGTTTTTT; CDR3aa: CASKDRGHSNEKLFF; j_gene: TRBJ1-4; len: 15; abundance: NA; v_gene: TRBV19; d_gene: TRBD1
CDR3nt: TGCGCCAGCAGCGCAAGGGGGACCTATGGCTACACCTTC; CDR3aa: CASSARGTYGYTF; j_gene: TRBJ1-2; len: 13; abundance: NA; v_gene: TRBV5-1; d_gene: NA
CDR3nt: TGCGCCAGCAGCCAATTCCGAGGCCTAGCGGGAGTTTACGAGCAGTACTTC; CDR3aa: CASSQFRGLAGVYEQYF; j_gene: TRBJ2-7; len: 17; abundance: NA; v_gene: TRBV4-1; d_gene: TRBD2
CDR3nt: TGTGCCAGCAGTGAAATAGGGGTGAGTTCACCCCTCCACTTT; CDR3aa: CASSEIGVSSPLHF; j_gene: TRBJ1-6; len: 14; abundance: NA; v_gene: TRBV6-1; d_gene: NA
CDR3nt: TGTGCCAGCAGTCCCGGACAGGGTACGACGGACAACGAGCAGTACTTC; CDR3aa: CASSPGQGTTDNEQYF; j_gene: TRBJ2-7; len: 16; abundance: NA; v_gene: TRBV27; d_gene: TRBD1
CDR3nt: TGTGCCAGCAGTGAATACGGGGCCGGGAGCACTGAAGCTTTCTTT; CDR3aa: CASSEYGAGSTEAFF; j_gene: TRBJ1-1; len: 15; abundance: NA; v_gene: TRBV6-1; d_gene: NA
CDR3nt: TGTGCCAGCAGCAAAGCCCGACAGCCGCGGGACTCCCACGTCGAGCAGTACTTC; CDR3aa: CASSKARQPRDSHVEQYF; j_gene: TRBJ2-7; len: 18; abundance: NA; v_gene: TRBV21-1; d_gene: NA
CDR3nt: TGTGCCAGCAGCGTAGTGGTGGGCCACGAGCAGTACTTC; CDR3aa: CASSVVVGHEQYF; j_gene: TRBJ2-7; len: 13; abundance: NA; v_gene: TRBV9; d_gene: NA
CDR3nt: TGTGCCAGCTCACCATTTAGCGGGGGGGCCTACAATGAGCAGTTCTTC; CDR3aa: CASSPFSGGAYNEQFF; j_gene: TRBJ2-1; len: 16; abundance: NA; v_gene: TRBV18; d_gene: TRBD2
CDR3nt: TGTGCCAGCAGCGTAGAACAGGCTTCCTACGAGCAGTACTTC; CDR3aa: CASSVEQASYEQYF; j_gene: TRBJ2-7; len: 14; abundance: NA; v_gene: TRBV9; d_gene: NA
CDR3nt: TGTGCCAGCAGTGAAGGGCCCGGGGGCACAGATACGCAGTATTTT; CDR3aa: CASSEGPGGTDTQYF; j_gene: TRBJ2-3; len: 15; abundance: NA; v_gene: TRBV2; d_gene: NA
CDR3nt: TGTGCCAGCAGCGTAGTCTCTAGCCTGGTATACAATGAGCAGTTCTTC; CDR3aa: CASSVVSSLVYNEQFF; j_gene: TRBJ2-1; len: 16; abundance: NA; v_gene: TRBV9; d_gene: NA
CDR3nt: TGTGCCAGCAGCTTTCTTACGGGGGGGTCTGGAAACACCATATATTTT; CDR3aa: CASSFLTGGSGNTIYF; j_gene: TRBJ1-3; len: 16; abundance: few; v_gene: TRBV7-9; d_gene: NA
CDR3nt: TGCGCCAGCAGTGGACACCGACCGGGGGACACTGAAGCTTTCTTT; CDR3aa: CASSGHRPGDTEAFF; j_gene: TRBJ1-1; len: 15; abundance: NA; v_gene: TRBV5-1; d_gene: NA
CDR3nt: TGTGCCAGCAGCTCCGACAGGGTGACCAACAATGAGCAGTTCTTC; CDR3aa: CASSSDRVTNNEQFF; j_gene: TRBJ2-1; len: 15; abundance: NA; v_gene: TRBV7-9; d_gene: TRBD1
CDR3nt: TGTGCCAGCAGAGTGTTAGGGGCGCCCGCAGATACGCAGTATTTT; CDR3aa: CASRVLGAPADTQYF; j_gene: TRBJ2-3; len: 15; abundance: NA; v_gene: TRBV6-1; d_gene: NA
CDR3nt: TGTGCCAGCAGTGAAGCGCCCCAACTAGCGGGAGTGTTTTTCCAAGAGACCCAGTACTTC; CDR3aa: CASSEAPQLAGVFFQETQYF; j_gene: TRBJ2-5; len: 20; abundance: NA; v_gene: TRBV2; d_gene: TRBD2
CDR3nt: TGTGCCAGTAGTAGGGGACAGGCCTACGAGCAGTACTTC; CDR3aa: CASSRGQAYEQYF; j_gene: TRBJ2-7; len: 13; abundance: NA; v_gene: TRBV19; d_gene: TRBD1
CDR3nt: TGTGCCAGCAGCCTCTTGGGGACAGTGAACACTGAAGCTTTCTTT; CDR3aa: CASSLLGTVNTEAFF; j_gene: TRBJ1-1; len: 15; abundance: NA; v_gene: TRBV7-2; d_gene: TRBD1
CDR3nt: TGTGCCAGCAGTCAGGCCAGTACCGAAAAACTGTTTTTT; CDR3aa: CASSQASTEKLFF; j_gene: TRBJ1-4; len: 13; abundance: NA; v_gene: TRBV6-5; d_gene: NA
CDR3nt: TGTGCCAGCAGTTTAGCTGGGCGGAGGGAGACCCAGTACTTC; CDR3aa: CASSLAGRRETQYF; j_gene: TRBJ2-5; len: 14; abundance: NA; v_gene: TRBV28; d_gene: NA
CDR3nt: TGCGCCAGCAGCTTGGAGGGGTCACCATACTCTGGAAACACCATATATTTT; CDR3aa: CASSLEGSPYSGNTIYF; j_gene: TRBJ1-3; len: 17; abundance: NA; v_gene: TRBV5-1; d_gene: NA
CDR3nt: TGTGCCAGCAGTAGGGACAGGGTGTACGAGCAGTACTTC; CDR3aa: CASSRDRVYEQYF; j_gene: TRBJ2-7; len: 13; abundance: few; v_gene: TRBV6-1; d_gene: TRBD1